The 23 T cell receptor beta chains reported below all come from one sample, sequenced in a study of PD-L1 blockade in urothelial cancer. Only in-frame clones appear in the TCRdb table, and some are missing; sequencing was by immunoSEQ multiplex PCR. The data show about 50,000 clones, approximately 80% seen once. The source material was PBMCs, sampled around atezolizumab (anti-PD-L1) treatment. The receptors shown here come from a man between 65 and 79 years old with urothelial cancer.

This sequence joins TRBV9 and TRBJ2-1, with D possibly TRBD2 on 5 matching bases. Per the germline V gene, CDR1 is SGDLS and CDR2 is YYNGEE. V lost 0 bases, J lost 4 bases, and 17 bases lay in between. CDR3 length equals 17 residues. CDR3 sequence (DNA): TGTGCCAGCAGCGTAGCTCCGGGCGGCCGCGGGTACAATGAGCAGTTCTTC. Protein sequence: CASSVAPGGRGYNEQFF.

This clone was recorded a few times. This rearrangement joins TRBV19 to TRBJ2-2; 9 nucleotides line up with TRBD1. CDR1 LNHDA and CDR2 SQIVND come from the germline V gene (reference sequence). The CDR3 contains 15 residues. The ends lost 6 bases at V and 0 bases at J; junction bases unmatched: 2. CDR3 residues: CASRTGGPNTGELFF. CDR3 nucleotide sequence: TGTGCCAGTAGAACAGGGGGCCCGAACACCGGGGAGCTGTTTTTT.

This chain uses TRBV6-5 with TRBJ2-7, with 8 bases identical to TRBD1. Germline V gives CDR1 MNHEY, CDR2 SVGAGI. This CDR3 region has 14 residues. V gave up 11 bases and J gave up 4 bases; unmatched junction bases: 13. CDR3 sequence (DNA): TGTGCCGTTCAAGGGGCAGGGGGCATGTACGAGCAGTACTTC. It translates to CAVQGAGGMYEQYF.

The genes are TRBV7-9 and TRBJ2-5; perhaps TRBD1 as D (6 bases). V lost 5 bases to trimming and J lost 7 bases, with 14 bases between them. Germline CDR1 reads SEHNR; CDR2 reads FQNEAQ (reference sequence). This CDR3 contains 13 residues. The CDR3 region has the DNA TGTGCCAGCAGCCCAGACAGGTTTGGGACCCAGTACTTC. Translation gives CASSPDRFGTQYF.

The chain has TRBV2 and TRBJ1-2, with D perhaps TRBD1 (5 bases). V was clipped by 6 bases and J by 2 bases, with 13 bases between them. The CDR3 consists of 14 residues. CDR1 SNHLY and CDR2 FYNNEI come from the germline V gene. This CDR3 reads CASSGQTANYGYTF. DNA for the CDR3: TGTGCCAGCAGCGGGCAGACAGCGAACTATGGCTACACCTTC.

The chain is built from TRBV7-8 and TRBJ1-3; TRBD1 matches 7 bases. This CDR3 has 17 amino acids. V dropped 7 bases and J dropped 0; count of bases not matched to a gene: 12. Germline CDR1 and CDR2: SGHVS and FQNEAQ. The DNA of the CDR3 is TGTGCCAGCACCCTTAGGGACAGCCCTATCTCTGGAAACACCATATATTTT. This translates into CASTLRDSPISGNTIYF.

This clone appeared many times. The V call is TRBV5-1, the J call TRBJ2-7; 12 bases line up with TRBD1. Germline V lookup: CDR1 SGHRS, CDR2 YFSETQ. The V and J ends lost 4 bases and 7 bases, in that order; junction bases with no gene match: 6. CDR3 length: 14 residues. The CDR3, as DNA: TGCGCCAGCAGCCACGGGACAGGGGGCGGAGAGCAGTACTTC. Its protein is CASSHGTGGGEQYF.

This chain connects TRBV7-2 to TRBJ2-7, with 10 nucleotides matching TRBD2. Germline V gene data show CDR1 as SGHTA and CDR2 as FQGNSA. CDR3 size: 16 residues. With V trimmed by 5 bases and J by 0 bases, 7 bases remained unmatched. This CDR3 reads CASSPLAGRGSYEQYF. CDR3 DNA: TGTGCCAGCAGCCCACTAGCGGGGAGAGGCTCCTACGAGCAGTACTTC.

J is TRBJ1-1 and V is TRBV21-1; TRBD1, as called in the table, went unchecked against the DNA. TRBV21-1 is a pseudogene locus. The CDR3 is 21 residues long. CDR3 sequence (DNA): TGTGCCAGCAGCAAAGGTCTCACAGGGAGTCGAGGGGTCCGAATGAACACTGAAGCTTTCTTT. This translates into CASSKGLTGSRGVRMNTEAFF.

The rearrangement joins TRBV5-6 to TRBJ1-4, with D perhaps TRBD1 (6 bases). V was shortened by 2 bases and J by 0 bases, with 14 bases between the two germline ends. The germline CDR1 and CDR2 sequences are SGHDT and YYEEEE. This CDR3 has 17 amino acids. The CDR3 spells CASSFLGRGATNEKLFF. The CDR3 DNA follows: TGTGCCAGCAGCTTTTTGGGCAGGGGAGCAACTAATGAAAAACTGTTTTTT.

The chain uses TRBV18 and TRBJ1-6; D is perhaps TRBD1 (5 bases). The CDR3 length is 15 residues. The germline V and J ends were trimmed by 3 bases and 8 bases, with 14 bases remaining between them. The V gene's germline CDR1 is KGHSH and CDR2 LQKENI. CDR3 sequence: CASSPTGTGDSPLHF. DNA for the CDR3: TGTGCCAGCTCACCGACCGGGACGGGGGATTCACCCCTCCACTTT. Using reference TRBV18 and TRBJ1-6 for the parts outside the CDR3, the full variable domain is NAGVMQNPRHLVRRRGQEARLRCSPMKGHSHVYWYRQLPEEGLKFMVYLQKENIIDESGMPKERFSAEFPKEGPSILRIQQVVRGDSAAYFCASSPTGTGDSPLHFGNGTRLTVT.

V gene TRBV9 combines with J gene TRBJ1-6; no clear D gene. Trimming took off 0 bases at V and 4 bases at J, with 11 bases between the two ends. Germline loops: CDR1 SGDLS, CDR2 YYNGEE. The CDR3 covers 16 residues. The CDR3 DNA sequence: TGTGCCAGCAGCGTAGGCGCCAACTTTTATAATTCACCCCTCCACTTT. Translated, it gives CASSVGANFYNSPLHF. The full variable domain, its missing parts supplied by reference TRBV9 and TRBJ1-6, is DSGVTQTPKHLITATGQRVTLRCSPRSGDLSVYWYQQSLDQGLQFLIQYYNGEERAKGNILERFSAQQFPDLHSELNLSSLELGDSALYFCASSVGANFYNSPLHFGNGTRLTVT.

The rearrangement links TRBV5-1 to TRBJ2-1; the match to TRBD2 covers 12 bases. The CDR3 has 19 amino acids. The germline CDR1 and CDR2 sequences are SGHRS and YFSETQ. The V segment lost 3 bases and the J segment 5 bases; nucleotides outside the gene matches: 15. DNA for the CDR3: TGCGCCAGCAGCTACCGACTAGCGGGAGATCTTAGGCTCGACAATGAGCAGTTCTTC. Encoded protein: CASSYRLAGDLRLDNEQFF.

The J gene is TRBJ1-1, the V gene TRBV7-2; D is perhaps TRBD1 (5 bases). The V end lost 5 bases, the J end lost 11 bases, and 21 bases lay between the germline ends. The CDR3 is 14 residues long. CDR1 is SGHTA and CDR2 is FQGNSA in the germline V gene. CDR3 sequence reads: CASSPPQGWRGAFF. Here the CDR3 DNA reads TGTGCCAGCAGCCCACCCCAGGGATGGCGGGGGGCTTTCTTT. The complete variable domain, with remaining parts taken from reference TRBV7-2 and TRBJ1-1, reads GAGVSQSPSNKVTEKGKDVELRCDPISGHTALYWYRQSLGQGLEFLIYFQGNSAPDKSGLPSDRFSAERTGGSVSTLTIQRTQQEDSAVYLCASSPPQGWRGAFFGQGTRLTVV.

The chain carries TRBV28 and TRBJ1-4; D may be TRBD1 (5 bases). From germline, CDR1 is MDHEN and CDR2 SYDVKM. CDR3 size: 13 residues. Trimming pared 7 bases from V and 7 bases from J, leaving 13 bases between. Written as DNA, the CDR3 is TGTGCCAGCAAAGGTATTACAGGTGAAAAACTGTTTTTT. Amino acids: CASKGITGEKLFF. The whole variable domain, filled in from reference TRBV28 and TRBJ1-4, reads DVKVTQSSRYLVKRTGEKVFLECVQDMDHENMFWYRQDPGLGLRLIYFSYDVKMKEKGDIPEGYSVSREKKERFSLILESASTNQTSMYLCASKGITGEKLFFGSGTQLSVL.

This chain uses TRBV18 with TRBJ2-1; maybe TRBD2 (6 bases). CDR3 size: 14 residues. Germline CDR1 reads KGHSH; CDR2 reads LQKENI. The V end was cut by 0 bases, the J end by 7 bases, with 10 bases between. The CDR3 here is CASSPPPAGNEQFF. CDR3 nucleotide sequence: TGTGCCAGCTCACCACCCCCGGCGGGAAATGAGCAGTTCTTC.

Note on this clone: One junction end does not reproduce the germline sequence, and a read error may be involved. The chain links TRBV27 to TRBJ2-7, with 10 nucleotides matching TRBD1. In germline, CDR1 is MNHEY, CDR2 SMNVEV (reference sequence). CDR3 length: 18 amino acids. CDR3 sequence: CASSLSFTPGQGIYEQYF. The CDR3 DNA sequence: TGTGCCAGCAGTCTATCCTTTACACCGGGACAGGGGATCTACGAGCAGTACTTC.

This clone was observed once. This chain uses TRBV18 with TRBJ1-1; 7 nucleotides match TRBD1. There are 13 residues in the CDR3. After removal of 6 bases from V and 8 bases from J, the junction contained 9 bases not matched to a gene. Germline lookup yields CDR1 KGHSH and CDR2 LQKENI. The CDR3 is CASSRKGDSEAFF. In nucleotides, the CDR3 is TGTGCCAGCTCCCGCAAGGGGGACAGCGAAGCTTTCTTT.

This clone occurred a few times. CDR3 DNA sequence: TGTGCCAGCAGTAAATTTACCGGGACAAAAGTCATTCAGTACTTC. This gives the protein CASSKFTGTKVIQYF. This sequence joins TRBV27 and TRBJ2-4; D possibly corresponds to TRBD1 (6 bases). The CDR3 consists of 15 residues. Trimming shortened V by 5 bases and J by 9 bases, and 20 bases separated the two germline ends. CDR1 is MNHEY and CDR2 is SMNVEV in the germline V gene (reference sequence).

This chain uses TRBV27 with TRBJ2-4; maybe TRBD1 (6 bases). Trimming removed 2 bases at V and 0 bases at J, with 14 bases between. The CDR3 has 17 residues. From germline, CDR1 is MNHEY and CDR2 SMNVEV (reference sequence). The CDR3 sequence is CASSLRAGALAKNIQYF. The CDR3 DNA reads TGTGCCAGCAGTTTAAGGGCAGGGGCTCTAGCCAAAAACATTCAGTACTTC.

Points on this clone: The sample holds other DNA sequences that translate to the same CDR3. V is TRBV19 and J is TRBJ1-4; perhaps TRBD1 as D (6 bases). The CDR3 is 15 amino acids. Germline V gene data show CDR1 as LNHDA and CDR2 as SQIVND (reference sequence). Trimming removed 5 bases at V and 0 bases at J, with 10 bases between. The CDR3 DNA follows: TGTGCCAGTAGTCTCCAGGGGACAACTAATGAAAAACTGTTTTTT. Translated: CASSLQGTTNEKLFF.

The chain recombines TRBV7-2 with TRBJ2-1, with D perhaps TRBD2 (6 bases). Per the germline V gene, CDR1 is SGHTA and CDR2 is FQGNSA. The CDR3 runs to 15 residues. Trimming took off 1 base at V and 9 bases at J, with 16 bases between the two ends. The DNA for the CDR3 is TGTGCCAGCAGCTTAGTAGGGACTCAGGCGAGTGAGCAGTTCTTC. Amino acids: CASSLVGTQASEQFF.

Only a few counts were recorded for this clone. V and J are TRBV6-6 and TRBJ2-7, with 8 bases lining up with TRBD2. CDR1 MNHNY and CDR2 SVGAGI come from the germline V gene (reference sequence). The V gene end was trimmed by 6 bases and the J gene end by 3 bases; junction bases not matched to a gene: 10. The CDR3 has 15 residues. CDR3 loop: CASSEYPGGDYEQYF. The CDR3 coding sequence is TGTGCCAGCAGCGAGTACCCGGGGGGGGACTACGAGCAGTACTTC.